This T cell receptor beta chain stems from a study of human T cells and chemical hapten exposure. On the study more broadly: The patient population, which was mostly female, had alopecia areata, totalis or universalis. Study-level findings and limits: Unchanged with DPC sensitization were TCRs above 1 in 1000 frequency. As the donors had alopecia, their immune response may differ from healthy people's.

This clonotype was picked up a small number of times. What it recognizes is unknown. Original methodology: The number of TCRs in each sample had a median of approximately 99,000 and spanned roughly 23,224 to 750,000. MiXCR, run by TCRdb on the RACE reads, gives a single entry per CDR3 protein. The authors' filters were not applied to this entry. The sample records fewer than 45,000 distinct CDR3 sequences, around a tenth being singletons. V gave up 3 bases and J gave up 6 bases, with 16 bases separating them. Germline CDR1 reads MNHEY; CDR2 reads SVGAGI. The CDR3 totals 15 residues. Time point indicated: pre-sensitization, week 0. Stated treatment: therapeutic diphenylcyclopropenone sensitization with weekly scalp DPC. Unfractionated whole blood yielded total RNA.

This TCR was recovered from a man between 45 and 60 years old with alopecia areata. Some clones in this sample may be carry-over from other donors' samples. Sequencing was performed on whole blood, taken in connection with sensitization to the hapten diphenylcyclopropenone (DPC). This chain links TRBV6-5 with TRBJ2-3; a possible D gene is TRBD1 (5 bases). CDR3 amino acids: CASSYQGQGIDTQYF. CDR3 DNA sequence: TGTGCCAGCAGTTATCAAGGCCAGGGAATTGATACGCAGTATTTT.